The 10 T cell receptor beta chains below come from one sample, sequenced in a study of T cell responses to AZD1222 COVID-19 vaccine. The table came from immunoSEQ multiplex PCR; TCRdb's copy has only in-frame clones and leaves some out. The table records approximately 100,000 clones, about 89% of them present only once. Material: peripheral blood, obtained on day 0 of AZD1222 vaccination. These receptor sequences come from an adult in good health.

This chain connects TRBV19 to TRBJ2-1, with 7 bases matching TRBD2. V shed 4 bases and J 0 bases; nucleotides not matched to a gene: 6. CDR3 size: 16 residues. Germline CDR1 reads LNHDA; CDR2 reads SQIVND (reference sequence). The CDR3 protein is CASSKHGGGSYNEQFF. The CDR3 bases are TGTGCCAGTAGTAAGCATGGCGGGGGCTCCTACAATGAGCAGTTCTTC.

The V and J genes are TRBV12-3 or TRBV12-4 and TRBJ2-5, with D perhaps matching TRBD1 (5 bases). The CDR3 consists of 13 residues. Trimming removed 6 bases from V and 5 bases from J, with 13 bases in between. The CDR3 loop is CASRPGRAETQYF. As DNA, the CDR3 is TGTGCCAGCAGACCAGGCAGGGCGGAGACCCAGTACTTC.

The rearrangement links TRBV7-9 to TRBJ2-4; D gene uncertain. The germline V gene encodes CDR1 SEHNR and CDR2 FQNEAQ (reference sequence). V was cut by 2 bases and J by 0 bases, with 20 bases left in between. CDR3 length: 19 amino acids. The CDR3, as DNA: TGTGCCAGCAGCTTACCCGCAGGCCAGGCTGAATTAGCCAAAAACATTCAGTACTTC. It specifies CASSLPAGQAELAKNIQYF.

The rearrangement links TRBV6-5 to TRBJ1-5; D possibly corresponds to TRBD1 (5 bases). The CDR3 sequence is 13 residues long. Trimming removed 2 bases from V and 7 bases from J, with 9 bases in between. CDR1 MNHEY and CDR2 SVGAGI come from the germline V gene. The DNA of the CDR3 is TGTGCCAGCAGTTACGGGGGGGGACAGCCCCAGCATTTT. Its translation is CASSYGGGQPQHF.

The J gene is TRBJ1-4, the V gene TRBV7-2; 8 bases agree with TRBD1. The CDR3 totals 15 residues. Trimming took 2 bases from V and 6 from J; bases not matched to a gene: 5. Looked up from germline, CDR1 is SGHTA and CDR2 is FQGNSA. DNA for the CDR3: TGTGCCAGCAGCTTATGGGGGACAGGTGATGAAAAACTGTTTTTT. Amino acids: CASSLWGTGDEKLFF.

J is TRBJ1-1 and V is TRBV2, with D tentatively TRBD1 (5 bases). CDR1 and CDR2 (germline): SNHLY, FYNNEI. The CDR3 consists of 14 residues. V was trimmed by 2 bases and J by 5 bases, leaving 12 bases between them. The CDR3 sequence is CASSEPGGWTEAFF. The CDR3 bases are TGTGCCAGCAGTGAACCGGGGGGGTGGACTGAAGCTTTCTTT.

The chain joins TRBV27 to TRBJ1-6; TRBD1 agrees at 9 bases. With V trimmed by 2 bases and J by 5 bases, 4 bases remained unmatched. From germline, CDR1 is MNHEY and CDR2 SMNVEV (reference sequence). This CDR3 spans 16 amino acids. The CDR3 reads CASSLQTGGNNSPLHF. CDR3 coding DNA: TGTGCCAGCAGTTTACAGACAGGGGGGAATAATTCACCCCTCCACTTT.

In DNA form, the CDR3 reads TGTGCCAGCAGCCAATGGGGACAGAGAATCTACGAGCAGTACTTC. This codes for CASSQWGQRIYEQYF. The chain carries TRBV4-2 and TRBJ2-7; 7 nucleotides agree with TRBD1. The CDR3 is 15 amino acids. Looked up from germline, CDR1 is LGHNA and CDR2 is YNFKEQ. Trimming cost V 2 bases and J 3 bases; bases outside gene matches: 7.

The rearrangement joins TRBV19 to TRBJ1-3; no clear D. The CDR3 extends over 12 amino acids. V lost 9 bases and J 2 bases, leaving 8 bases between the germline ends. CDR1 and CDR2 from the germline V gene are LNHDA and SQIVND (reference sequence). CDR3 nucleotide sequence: TGTGCCAGGGGTAAAGCTGGAAACACCATATATTTT. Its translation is CARGKAGNTIYF. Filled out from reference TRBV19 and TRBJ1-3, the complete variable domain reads DGGITQSPKYLFRKEGQNVTLSCEQNLNHDAMYWYRQDPGQGLRLIYYSQIVNDFQKGDIAEGYSVSREKKESFPLTVTSAQKNPTAFYLCARGKAGNTIYFGEGSWLTVV.

The chain's CDR3 is CASRLFTGTQNGNSPLHF. The CDR3 DNA reads TGCGCCAGCAGACTTTTTACCGGGACACAGAATGGCAATTCACCCCTCCACTTT. The chain couples TRBV4-1 to TRBJ1-6; D perhaps matches TRBD1 (6 bases). Trimming took off 6 bases at V and 7 bases at J, with 25 bases between the two ends. CDR1 is MGHRA, CDR2 YSYEKL, per germline. The CDR3 covers 18 residues.